These 23 T cell receptor beta chains were sequenced from one sample in a study of identical twins. TCRdb itself ran the 5' RACE reads through MiXCR, one entry per CDR3 protein. This table holds fewer than 650,000 distinct CDR3 sequences, under 8.5% found once. These data were also filed under a second study, of yellow fever vaccine responses in identical twins.

Material: PBMCs. The receptors were gathered from a woman aged 18-29 years in good health.

This clonotype came up a few times. The chain couples TRBV5-1 to TRBJ2-5; D gene unclear. The CDR3 spans 14 residues. Trimming stripped 6 bases from V and 5 bases from J, with 17 bases between. The germline CDR1 and CDR2 sequences are SGHRS and YFSETQ. The CDR3 DNA follows: TGCGCCAGCACCCAAATATCGGCTGGGGAGACCCAGTACTTC. Translated: CASTQISAGETQYF. The full variable domain, completed using reference TRBV5-1 and TRBJ2-5, is KAGVTQTPRYLIKTRGQQVTLSCSPISGHRSVSWYQQTPGQGLQFLFEYFSETQRNKGNFPGRFSGRQFSNSRSEMNVSTLELGDSALYLCASTQISAGETQYFGPGTRLLVL.

In its sample, this clonotype was seen many times. The chain links TRBV6-5 to TRBJ2-7; the D call may be TRBD1 or TRBD2 (5 bases each). The CDR3 is made up of 15 amino acids. Germline V CDR1 and CDR2: MNHEY, SVGAGI. Trimming took 2 bases from V and 4 from J, leaving 15 bases between them. The CDR3 coding sequence is TGTGCCAGCAGTTACGACGGGACGGATTTTTACGAGCAGTACTTC. Protein: CASSYDGTDFYEQYF.

J is TRBJ2-7 and V is TRBV4-2; no firm D call. The length of the CDR3 is 13 residues. Germline V gene lookup returns CDR1 LGHNA and CDR2 YNFKEQ. V lost 0 bases, J lost 2 bases, and 5 bases lay in between. CDR3 sequence (DNA): TGTGCCAGCAGCCAAGATTCCGCCTACGAGCAGTACTTC. Translated, it gives CASSQDSAYEQYF.

In this sample, this clonotype turned up a few times. This chain connects TRBV9 to TRBJ2-2; 9 bases align to TRBD2. In germline, CDR1 is SGDLS, CDR2 YYNGEE. J was trimmed by 6 bases and V by 4 bases; bases with no gene match: 22. This CDR3 region has 20 residues. The CDR3 nucleotides are TGTGCCAGCAGCCACAGACAGGGTCAAGGAACCGGGACTAGCCCCGGGGAGCTGTTTTTT. Amino acids: CASSHRQGQGTGTSPGELFF.

The chain links TRBV3-1 to TRBJ2-1, with TRBD1 as a possible D gene (5 bases). The V end was cut by 0 bases, the J end by 1 base, with 16 bases between. The CDR3 has 18 residues. Germline V gives CDR1 LGHDT, CDR2 YNNKEL (reference sequence). The CDR3 nucleotides read TGTGCCAGCAGCCAAGATTACGACCCCCAGGGTTCCTACAATGAGCAGTTCTTC. It yields the protein CASSQDYDPQGSYNEQFF.

This clonotype was observed a few times. The genes are TRBV5-5 and TRBJ1-5; a possible D gene is TRBD1 (6 bases). This CDR3 contains 13 residues. V shed 3 bases and J shed 6 bases, with 10 bases lying between them. Germline lookup yields CDR1 SGHKS and CDR2 YYEKEE (reference sequence). As DNA, the CDR3 is TGTGCCAGCAGCTCCGCAGGGGTTCAGCCCCAGCATTTT. As protein: CASSSAGVQPQHF.

This clonotype has a count of ten or more. This chain uses TRBV24-1 with TRBJ1-1; TRBD1 might be the D (6 bases). This CDR3 spans 13 amino acids. CDR1 and CDR2 (germline): KGHDR, SFDVKD. Trimming pared 8 bases from V and 2 bases from J, leaving 11 bases between. The CDR3 here is CATINRANTEAFF. CDR3 nucleotide sequence: TGTGCCACCATCAACAGGGCCAACACTGAAGCTTTCTTT.

The J gene is TRBJ2-1, the V gene TRBV7-3; 11 bases line up with TRBD2. The CDR3 covers 15 residues. Germline V gene lookup returns CDR1 SGHTA and CDR2 FQGTGA. V gave up 1 base and J gave up 7 bases; unmatched junction bases: 3. In nucleotides, the CDR3 is TGTGCCAGCAGCTTAATAGCGGGAGGGCCTAATGAGCAGTTCTTC. This sequence encodes CASSLIAGGPNEQFF. Variable domain in full (rest from reference TRBV7-3 and TRBJ2-1): GAGVSQTPSNKVTEKGKYVELRCDPISGHTALYWYRQSLGQGPEFLIYFQGTGAADDSGLPNDRFFAVRPEGSVSTLKIQRTERGDSAVYLCASSLIAGGPNEQFFGPGTRLTVL.

This clonotype was seen more than once but under ten times. This chain uses TRBV19 with TRBJ2-1, with 7 bases lining up with TRBD2. V was clipped by 0 bases and J by 1 base; unmatched bases: 3. Germline CDR1 and CDR2: LNHDA and SQIVND (reference sequence). The length of the CDR3 is 16 residues. CDR3 amino acids: CASSIELAVSYNEQFF. CDR3 DNA sequence: TGTGCCAGTAGTATAGAGCTAGCGGTATCCTACAATGAGCAGTTCTTC.

This clonotype was counted many times. V and J are TRBV2 and TRBJ2-1; 9 bases map to TRBD2. This CDR3 has 15 amino acids. Losses at the gene ends were 8 bases for V and 7 bases for J; bases not matched to a gene: 12. The germline V gene encodes CDR1 SNHLY and CDR2 FYNNEI. CDR3 protein: CASGGGREGVNEQFF. CDR3 bases: TGTGCCAGCGGAGGCGGGCGGGAGGGTGTTAATGAGCAGTTCTTC.

This clonotype has a handful of counts. This rearrangement joins TRBV6-4 to TRBJ1-1; D gene uncertain. The CDR3 consists of 13 residues. V was cut by 3 bases and J by 5 bases, with 10 bases left in between. In germline, CDR1 is MRHNA, CDR2 SNTAGT. The CDR3: CASSEVPGTEAFF. Here the CDR3 DNA reads TGTGCCAGCAGTGAGGTACCGGGGACTGAAGCTTTCTTT.

The chain couples TRBV27 to TRBJ2-7, with D hard to call. V gave up 2 bases and J gave up 2 bases, with 16 bases separating them. CDR1 and CDR2 from the germline V gene are MNHEY and SMNVEV (reference sequence). The CDR3 is made up of 16 amino acids. The CDR3 reads CASSLKSEPSAYEQYF. The CDR3 coding sequence is TGTGCCAGCAGTTTAAAGTCGGAGCCTTCGGCCTACGAGCAGTACTTC.

The genes are TRBV6-1 and TRBJ2-4; 8 positions match TRBD1. The germline CDR1 and CDR2 sequences are MNHNS and SASEGT. The CDR3 spans 16 residues. J gave up 9 bases and V 2 bases, and 12 bases lay outside the gene matches. CDR3 sequence reads: CASSESWTGYKPIQYF. As DNA, the CDR3 is TGTGCCAGCAGTGAAAGTTGGACAGGGTACAAACCCATTCAGTACTTC.

This rearrangement joins TRBV12-3 or TRBV12-4 to TRBJ2-1; 7 bases match TRBD2. J was trimmed by 0 bases and V by 3 bases; bases with no gene match: 8. This CDR3 contains 17 residues. Here the CDR3 DNA reads TGTGCCAGCAGTTTGGCGGTGGGCGGGAGCTCCTACAATGAGCAGTTCTTC. Translation gives CASSLAVGGSSYNEQFF.

The table lists this clonotype with a few counts. The chain couples TRBV18 to TRBJ2-3, with D hard to call. CDR1 and CDR2 (germline): KGHSH, LQKENI. The CDR3 is made up of 16 amino acids. Trimming shortened V by 3 bases and J by 1 base, and 14 bases separated the two germline ends. CDR3 protein: CASSPQTVPRTDTQYF. The CDR3 coding sequence is TGTGCCAGCTCACCTCAAACAGTGCCTCGCACAGATACGCAGTATTTT.

J is TRBJ2-5 and V is TRBV15; weak D call: TRBD2 (6 bases). The CDR3 covers 15 residues. Trimming took 1 base from V and 1 from J, leaving 10 bases between them. CDR1 LNHNV and CDR2 YYDKDF come from the germline V gene (reference sequence). The CDR3 DNA reads as TGTGCCACCAGCAGAGGGAGGGCGTCCCAAGAGACCCAGTACTTC. It yields the protein CATSRGRASQETQYF.

Only a few counts were recorded for this clonotype. The chain joins TRBV20-1 to TRBJ2-7, with 7 bases aligning to TRBD1. The CDR3 length is 15 residues. V shed 5 bases and J 2 bases; nucleotides not matched to a gene: 12. Germline CDR1 reads DFQATT; CDR2 reads SNEGSKA (reference sequence). CDR3 coding DNA: TGCAGTGCTTCCGACAGGGAAGGTAGCGCCTACGAGCAGTACTTC. Its protein product is CSASDREGSAYEQYF.

This clonotype has a handful of counts. The rearrangement links TRBV12-3 or TRBV12-4 to TRBJ2-2; 9 bases are a match to TRBD2. V shed 6 bases and J 4 bases; nucleotides not matched to a gene: 6. This CDR3 comprises 15 residues. In DNA form, the CDR3 reads TGTGCCAGCAGCGTGCGGGAGGGCTCCACCGGGGAGCTGTTTTTT. Its protein product is CASSVREGSTGELFF.

This clonotype turned up a few times. The chain is built from TRBV10-2 and TRBJ2-1, with 9 bases matching TRBD2. The CDR3 is 17 residues long. CDR1 WSHSY and CDR2 SAAADI come from the germline V gene. V lost 5 bases and J lost 6; bases outside the gene matches: 14. The CDR3 is CASSSGGFSRGGNEQFF. The CDR3 nucleotides read TGCGCCAGCAGTTCGGGAGGCTTCTCGCGGGGGGGCAATGAGCAGTTCTTC.

The sample holds many counts of this clonotype. The genes are TRBV6-1 and TRBJ2-5; D uncertain. Trimming took off 11 bases at V and 5 bases at J, with 18 bases between the two ends. Germline assignment: CDR1 MNHNS and CDR2 SASEGT. The CDR3 runs 13 residues. DNA for the CDR3: TGTGCCGGCGCTTATCCGCGCCCCGAGACCCAGTACTTC. This encodes CAGAYPRPETQYF.

This clonotype was counted ten times or more. The chain employs TRBV5-8 and TRBJ2-3; D is uncertain. V was cut by 5 bases and J by 0 bases, with 7 bases left in between. The CDR3 length is 13 residues. Germline CDR1 SGHTS, CDR2 YDEGEE. The CDR3 DNA reads as TGTGCCAGCAGGGGGTTAAGCACAGATACGCAGTATTTT. Its protein is CASRGLSTDTQYF.

Ten or more counts support this clonotype. The V gene is TRBV9, the J gene TRBJ2-1; 8 bases agree with TRBD2. Germline V gene sequence: CDR1 SGDLS, CDR2 YYNGEE. The junction had 9 bases not matched to a gene; V was cut back by 4 bases and J by 6 bases. The CDR3 length is 15 residues. CDR3 in DNA: TGTGCCAGCAGCCCATTAGGTGGGACTAGCAATGAGCAGTTCTTC. The encoded protein is CASSPLGGTSNEQFF.

This clonotype was observed many times. The chain uses TRBV7-9 and TRBJ2-1, with 8 bases matching TRBD2. Germline loops: CDR1 SEHNR, CDR2 FQNEAQ (reference sequence). Losses at the gene ends were 0 bases for V and 6 bases for J; bases not matched to a gene: 7. The CDR3 contains 16 residues. CDR3 region: CASSLAPGLVSNEQFF. CDR3 DNA: TGTGCCAGCAGCTTAGCGCCGGGACTAGTGAGCAATGAGCAGTTCTTC. The full variable domain, its missing parts supplied by reference TRBV7-9 and TRBJ2-1, is DTGVSQNPRHKITKRGQNVTFRCDPISEHNRLYWYRQTLGQGPEFLTYFQNEAQLEKSRLLSDRFSAERPKGSFSTLEIQRTEQGDSAMYLCASSLAPGLVSNEQFFGPGTRLTVL.